A selection of T cell receptor beta chains follows, all from one sample in a study of blood T cell repertoires in COVID-19. Using immunoSEQ multiplex PCR, the repertoire was profiled, and TCRdb retains in-frame clones only, with some absent. The sample lists roughly 140,000 clones, roughly 79% occurring once. Material for sequencing was peripheral blood. The receptors were gathered from a human donor in a cohort sampled during active COVID-19. Each CDR3 is given with its conserved first and last residue. The D gene is left open where the match is weak. Only part of the rows carry a size: once, few, many, or a class if the clone is expanded.

clone size: NA; D gene: TRBD1; J gene: TRBJ2-7; V gene: TRBV6-5; CDR3 DNA: TGTGCCAGCAGCCGCGCGACAGGGATTTACGAGCAGTACTTC; CDR3 protein: CASSRATGIYEQYF
clone size: NA; D gene: NA; J gene: TRBJ1-5; V gene: TRBV28; CDR3 DNA: TGTGCCAGCATTACCGGGACATCAAGTAGGCCCCAGCATTTT; CDR3 protein: CASITGTSSRPQHF
clone size: NA; D gene: TRBD1; J gene: TRBJ1-4; V gene: TRBV7-2; CDR3 DNA: TGTGCCAGCAGCTTGACAGGGGGTGAAAAACTGTTTTTT; CDR3 protein: CASSLTGGEKLFF
clone size: few; D gene: NA; J gene: TRBJ2-3; V gene: TRBV9; CDR3 DNA: TGTGCCAGCAGCGTAGCACAGGGAGGCACAGATACGCAGTATTTT; CDR3 protein: CASSVAQGGTDTQYF
clone size: NA; D gene: TRBD2; J gene: TRBJ2-1; V gene: TRBV7-9; CDR3 DNA: TGTGCCAGCAGCCGCTCTCTAGCGGGAGGGCCATACAATGAGCAGTTCTTC; CDR3 protein: CASSRSLAGGPYNEQFF
clone size: NA; D gene: TRBD1; J gene: TRBJ1-4; V gene: TRBV19; CDR3 DNA: TGTGCCAGTAGTAGCAATCCACAGGGGACTAATGAAAAACTGTTTTTT; CDR3 protein: CASSSNPQGTNEKLFF
clone size: NA; D gene: NA; J gene: TRBJ2-7; V gene: TRBV28; CDR3 DNA: TGTGCCAGCAGCCGAACGGCCTACGAGCAGTACTTC; CDR3 protein: CASSRTAYEQYF
clone size: NA; D gene: TRBD2; J gene: TRBJ2-7; V gene: TRBV6-7; CDR3 DNA: TGTGCCAGCGGGCTAGCGGGAGCCAGGTACGAGCAGTACTTC; CDR3 protein: CASGLAGARYEQYF
clone size: NA; D gene: NA; J gene: TRBJ2-2; V gene: TRBV4-3; CDR3 DNA: TGCGCCAGCAGCCTGAGGACTCAAGTCGATACCGGGGAGCTGTTTTTT; CDR3 protein: CASSLRTQVDTGELFF
clone size: NA; D gene: TRBD1; J gene: TRBJ1-6; V gene: TRBV28; CDR3 DNA: TGTGCCAGCAGTTTAGAGGGGGCTGGGAATTCACCCCTCCACTTT; CDR3 protein: CASSLEGAGNSPLHF
clone size: NA; D gene: NA; J gene: TRBJ2-7; V gene: TRBV7-7; CDR3 DNA: TGTGCCAGCAGCCGCGTCTACGAGCAGTACTTC; CDR3 protein: CASSRVYEQYF
clone size: NA; D gene: TRBD1; J gene: TRBJ2-7; V gene: TRBV4-2; CDR3 DNA: TGTGCCAGCAGCCCCCCGGACAGGTTGGTCGAGCAGTACTTC; CDR3 protein: CASSPPDRLVEQYF
clone size: NA; D gene: NA; J gene: TRBJ2-7; V gene: TRBV19; CDR3 DNA: TGTGCCAGTAGTAAACTCACAGGGCCAGCTCCCTACGAGCAGTACTTC; CDR3 protein: CASSKLTGPAPYEQYF
clone size: once; D gene: TRBD1; J gene: TRBJ2-7; V gene: TRBV9; CDR3 DNA: TGTGCCAGCAGCTCGCAGACAGGGGCTACCTACGAGCAGTACTTC; CDR3 protein: CASSSQTGATYEQYF
clone size: NA; D gene: TRBD2; J gene: TRBJ2-7; V gene: TRBV5-4; CDR3 DNA: TGTGCCAGCAGCCGGAGCGGGACTAGGACCTACGAGCAGTACTTC; CDR3 protein: CASSRSGTRTYEQYF
clone size: NA; D gene: NA; J gene: TRBJ2-5; V gene: TRBV14; CDR3 DNA: TGTGCCAGCAGCCAAGATGTATTCGGACACTCACAAGAGACCCAGTACTTC; CDR3 protein: CASSQDVFGHSQETQYF
clone size: NA; D gene: TRBD1; J gene: TRBJ2-5; V gene: TRBV28; CDR3 DNA: TGTGCCAGCAGTTCGCCGGGACAGGCTGAAGAGACCCAGTACTTC; CDR3 protein: CASSSPGQAEETQYF
clone size: NA; D gene: NA; J gene: TRBJ2-7; V gene: TRBV7-9; CDR3 DNA: TGTGCCAGCAGCTTAGCTACCTACGAGCAGTACTTC; CDR3 protein: CASSLATYEQYF
clone size: NA; D gene: TRBD2; J gene: TRBJ2-1; V gene: TRBV5-1; CDR3 DNA: TGCGCCAGCAGCTGGTCGGGAGGCTCCTACAATGAGCAGTTCTTC; CDR3 protein: CASSWSGGSYNEQFF
clone size: NA; D gene: NA; J gene: TRBJ2-7; V gene: TRBV7-6; CDR3 DNA: TGTGCCAGCAGCTTAGCGCCTAGCGAGTACGAGCAGTACTTC; CDR3 protein: CASSLAPSEYEQYF
clone size: NA; D gene: NA; J gene: TRBJ2-2; V gene: TRBV6-5; CDR3 DNA: TGTGCCAGCAGTTACCAGCGCCCGAACACCGGGGAGCTGTTTTTT; CDR3 protein: CASSYQRPNTGELFF
clone size: NA; D gene: TRBD1; J gene: TRBJ2-7; V gene: TRBV7-9; CDR3 DNA: TGTGCCAGCAGCTTGGCGGGACAGGGTTCAGGGGAGCAGTACTTC; CDR3 protein: CASSLAGQGSGEQYF
clone size: NA; D gene: TRBD2; J gene: TRBJ2-1; V gene: TRBV20-1; CDR3 DNA: TGCAGTGCTAGTCCCCCGACTAGCGGGATTGTCTATGAGCAGTTCTTC; CDR3 protein: CSASPPTSGIVYEQFF
clone size: NA; D gene: TRBD2; J gene: TRBJ2-3; V gene: TRBV7-9; CDR3 DNA: TGTGCCAGCAGCCATATAGCGGGAGATGCAGATACGCAGTATTTT; CDR3 protein: CASSHIAGDADTQYF
clone size: NA; D gene: NA; J gene: TRBJ2-1; V gene: TRBV29-1; CDR3 DNA: TGCAGCGTTGAAATCCGGTGGAATGAGCAGTTCTTC; CDR3 protein: CSVEIRWNEQFF
clone size: NA; D gene: TRBD1; J gene: TRBJ1-5; V gene: TRBV10-2; CDR3 DNA: TGCGCCAGCGGGGGGCAGGGGGCCGAGTTCAATCAGCCCCAGCATTTT; CDR3 protein: CASGGQGAEFNQPQHF
clone size: NA; D gene: TRBD2; J gene: TRBJ2-1; V gene: TRBV7-3; CDR3 DNA: TGTGCCAGCAGCCCACGGACTAGCGGGAGTTTTTACAATGAGCAGTTCTTC; CDR3 protein: CASSPRTSGSFYNEQFF
clone size: NA; D gene: TRBD1; J gene: TRBJ2-1; V gene: TRBV5-6; CDR3 DNA: TGTGCCAGCAGCCCGAGGACACCAGGGGGCCCGCAGTTCTTC; CDR3 protein: CASSPRTPGGPQFF
clone size: NA; D gene: NA; J gene: TRBJ2-3; V gene: TRBV28; CDR3 DNA: TGTGCCAGCACGACTGTTAGCACAGATACGCAGTATTTT; CDR3 protein: CASTTVSTDTQYF
clone size: NA; D gene: NA; J gene: TRBJ1-2; V gene: TRBV4-3; CDR3 DNA: TGCGCCAGCAGCCAAGACCTTCGGGGGGCGTTAGATTATGGCTACACCTTC; CDR3 protein: CASSQDLRGALDYGYTF
clone size: NA; D gene: TRBD1; J gene: TRBJ2-5; V gene: TRBV18; CDR3 DNA: TGTGCCAGCTCACCTAACAGGGGGAAAGAGACCCAGTACTTC; CDR3 protein: CASSPNRGKETQYF
clone size: NA; D gene: NA; J gene: TRBJ2-7; V gene: TRBV6-2/TRBV6-3; CDR3 DNA: TGTGCCAGCAGCCGACAGAAACCACCCTACGAGCAGTACTTC; CDR3 protein: CASSRQKPPYEQYF
clone size: NA; D gene: TRBD2; J gene: TRBJ2-7; V gene: TRBV28; CDR3 DNA: TGTGCCAGCAGTGCCGGACTAGGCACTGGGTACGAGCAGTACTTC; CDR3 protein: CASSAGLGTGYEQYF
clone size: NA; D gene: TRBD1; J gene: TRBJ1-2; V gene: TRBV27; CDR3 DNA: TGTGCCAGCAGTTCAAAACAGGGGGGCTATGGCTACACCTTC; CDR3 protein: CASSSKQGGYGYTF
clone size: once; D gene: TRBD1; J gene: TRBJ2-6; V gene: TRBV2; CDR3 DNA: TGTGCCGGACAGGGGACTGGGGCCAACGTCCTGACTTTC; CDR3 protein: CAGQGTGANVLTF
clone size: NA; D gene: NA; J gene: TRBJ2-7; V gene: TRBV4-3; CDR3 DNA: TGCGCCAGCAGCCAAACTCTGGGCAGCTCCTACGAGCAGTACTTC; CDR3 protein: CASSQTLGSSYEQYF
clone size: NA; D gene: TRBD1; J gene: TRBJ2-5; V gene: TRBV6-5; CDR3 DNA: TGTGCCAGCAATACCGGGACAGCGGTGGAGACCCAGTACTTC; CDR3 protein: CASNTGTAVETQYF
clone size: NA; D gene: NA; J gene: TRBJ2-5; V gene: TRBV6-5; CDR3 DNA: TGTGCCAGCAGTACAGGCTTAAGTCCGCTAGAGACCCAGTACTTC; CDR3 protein: CASSTGLSPLETQYF
clone size: NA; D gene: TRBD1; J gene: TRBJ2-7; V gene: TRBV29-1; CDR3 DNA: TGCAGCGCAACAAGGGGGCCTTGGTACGAGCAGTACTTC; CDR3 protein: CSATRGPWYEQYF
clone size: NA; D gene: TRBD2; J gene: TRBJ2-5; V gene: TRBV19; CDR3 DNA: TGTGCCAGTAGTATTAGACGGGAGGTCCAAGAGACCCAGTACTTC; CDR3 protein: CASSIRREVQETQYF
clone size: NA; D gene: TRBD1; J gene: TRBJ2-7; V gene: TRBV14; CDR3 DNA: TGTGCCAGCAGCACCCGACAGGGGGGGGAGTACGAGCAGTACTTC; CDR3 protein: CASSTRQGGEYEQYF
clone size: NA; D gene: TRBD2; J gene: TRBJ2-7; V gene: TRBV4-2; CDR3 DNA: TGTGCCAGCAGCCAAGGGCTAGCGGGAGGGTACGAGCAGTACTTC; CDR3 protein: CASSQGLAGGYEQYF
clone size: NA; D gene: TRBD1; J gene: TRBJ1-1; V gene: TRBV7-2; CDR3 DNA: TGTGCCAGCAGCTCCGACAGGGGCCCTCGAGCTTTCTTT; CDR3 protein: CASSSDRGPRAFF
clone size: NA; D gene: TRBD1; J gene: TRBJ1-1; V gene: TRBV3-1/TRBV3-2; CDR3 DNA: TGTGCCAGCATGGGGGAGACAGGGACCACTGAAGCTTTCTTT; CDR3 protein: CASMGETGTTEAFF
clone size: NA; D gene: NA; J gene: TRBJ1-4; V gene: TRBV7-9; CDR3 DNA: TGTGCCAGCAGCTTTGTGGCTGCAACTAATGAAAAACTGTTTTTT; CDR3 protein: CASSFVAATNEKLFF
clone size: once; D gene: TRBD2; J gene: TRBJ2-5; V gene: TRBV6-2/TRBV6-3; CDR3 DNA: TGTGCCAGCAGCCCGGGACTAGTGTCGGAGACCCAGTACTTC; CDR3 protein: CASSPGLVSETQYF
clone size: NA; D gene: NA; J gene: TRBJ2-7; V gene: TRBV28; CDR3 DNA: TGTGCCAGCAGAACCACTACGGACGAGCAGTACTTC; CDR3 protein: CASRTTTDEQYF
clone size: NA; D gene: TRBD1; J gene: TRBJ2-2; V gene: TRBV4-2; CDR3 DNA: TGTGCCAGCAGCCCTGACCAGGGGGACACCGGGGAGCTGTTTTTT; CDR3 protein: CASSPDQGDTGELFF
clone size: few; D gene: NA; J gene: TRBJ2-5; V gene: TRBV2; CDR3 DNA: TGTGCCAGCCTATACCAAGAGACCCAGTACTTC; CDR3 protein: CASLYQETQYF
clone size: NA; D gene: TRBD1; J gene: TRBJ1-1; V gene: TRBV5-1; CDR3 DNA: TGCGCCAGCAGCTCAGGGACAGCGAACACTGAAGCTTTCTTT; CDR3 protein: CASSSGTANTEAFF